This T cell receptor (beta chain) is from a study of CD8+CD57+ T cells in acquired aplastic anemia. Study in general: Reads per healthy sample averaged around 9.9 million (CD4+) and 11 million to 12 million (CD8+).

The germline CDR1 and CDR2 sequences are ENHRY and SYGVKD. The length of the CDR3 is 11 residues. Genomic DNA, the template, was used for profiling of the TCR beta VDJ and CDR3. TCRdb re-analysed the reads in MiXCR, keeping a single row per CDR3 protein. The data show about 220,000 distinct CDR3 sequences, roughly 35% seen once. This clonotype turned up a few times. Its antigen is undetermined. Germline is not matched at one junction end, which may reflect a read error. Findings of the study overall: The same twenty-nine CD8+ CDR3 sequences occurred in patients and in controls.

This TCR was recovered from a human donor in good health, serving as a control. V and J are TRBV10-3 and TRBJ2-1; D is uncertain. The sample consisted of sorted CD4+, CD8+, or CD8+CD57+ T cells (not recorded which) from PBMCs. The chain's CDR3 is CAISESNERFF. In nucleotides, the CDR3 is TGTGCCATCAGTGAGTCTAATGAGCGGTTCTTC.